These 31 T cell receptor beta chains were sequenced from one sample in a study of cytomegalovirus exposure and HLA in healthy donors. PCR involved 60 Vbeta and 13 Jbeta primers. Clones were sequenced by immunoSEQ multiplex PCR, and TCRdb holds only the in-frame ones, with some missing. Here the sample spans over 150,000 clones, roughly four fifths being singletons. Material for sequencing was PBMCs. These receptors were obtained from a girl aged 5 to 17 in good health and CMV-seropositive.

This chain joins TRBV7-3 and TRBJ1-5; D not certain. The V gene lost 2 bases and the J gene lost 6 bases, with 8 bases spanning the gap. This CDR3 has 13 residues. Germline V gene sequence: CDR1 SGHTA, CDR2 FQGTGA. The CDR3 loop is CASSLESGQPQHF. The CDR3 nucleotides are TGTGCCAGCAGCTTAGAATCGGGTCAGCCCCAGCATTTT.

V is TRBV2 and J is TRBJ1-2; D gene uncertain. The CDR3 covers 13 residues. CDR1 SNHLY and CDR2 FYNNEI come from the germline V gene. V was shortened by 4 bases and J by 1 base, with 7 bases between the two germline ends. Here the CDR3 reads CASSVTSNYGYTF. Here the CDR3 DNA reads TGTGCCAGCAGTGTAACTAGTAACTATGGCTACACCTTC.

This chain uses TRBV30 with TRBJ1-1, with 11 bases identical to TRBD1. After removal of 1 base from V and 11 bases from J, the junction contained 3 bases not matched to a gene. CDR1 is GTSNPN, CDR2 SVGIG, per germline (reference sequence). The length of the CDR3 is 12 residues. The CDR3: CAWSAGTGGAFF. CDR3 DNA: TGTGCCTGGAGTGCCGGGACAGGGGGGGCTTTCTTT.

The chain uses TRBV6-5 and TRBJ2-3, with a tentative D call TRBD1 (5 bases). Germline values: CDR1 MNHEY, CDR2 SVGAGI. CDR3 length equals 12 residues. V dropped 4 bases and J dropped 4 bases, with 6 bases sitting between them. The CDR3 sequence is CASSSQADTQYF. CDR3 coding DNA: TGTGCCAGCAGTTCACAGGCAGATACGCAGTATTTT.

As concerns this clone: Within the sample, other DNA sequences also encode this same CDR3. V is TRBV6-1 and J is TRBJ2-7; 7 positions agree with TRBD1. The trim removed 5 bases at V and 5 bases at J, leaving 12 bases unmatched. The CDR3 is 15 residues long. CDR1 MNHNS and CDR2 SASEGT come from the germline V gene. Written as DNA, the CDR3 is TGTGCCAGCAGTCTAAGACAGGGTCTTCCCAACGAGCAGTACTTC. This codes for CASSLRQGLPNEQYF.

In nucleotides, the CDR3 is TGTGCCAGCAGCCCCCGACAGCAATCTAACTATGGCTACACCTTC. Amino acid sequence: CASSPRQQSNYGYTF. The chain uses TRBV9 and TRBJ1-2, with D possibly matching TRBD1 (5 bases). CDR3 size: 15 residues. Trimming removed 4 bases at V and 0 bases at J, with 13 bases between. The germline CDR1 and CDR2 sequences are SGDLS and YYNGEE.

V gene TRBV5-1 combines with J gene TRBJ1-2; TRBD1 aligns across 7 bases. Germline V CDR1 and CDR2: SGHRS, YFSETQ. This CDR3 comprises 15 residues. Losses at the gene ends were 2 bases for V and 0 bases for J; bases not matched to a gene: 4. CDR3 in amino acids: CASSFQGQPNYGYTF. In DNA, the CDR3 is TGCGCCAGCAGCTTTCAGGGACAGCCTAACTATGGCTACACCTTC. The whole variable domain, remainder taken from reference TRBV5-1 and TRBJ1-2, is KAGVTQTPRYLIKTRGQQVTLSCSPISGHRSVSWYQQTPGQGLQFLFEYFSETQRNKGNFPGRFSGRQFSNSRSEMNVSTLELGDSALYLCASSFQGQPNYGYTFGSGTRLTVV.

J is TRBJ1-1 and V is TRBV6-5; D gene ambiguous. The CDR3 sequence is 15 residues long. With 5 bases removed from V and 0 bases from J, the gap between germline ends came to 13 bases. Germline CDR1 is MNHEY and CDR2 is SVGAGI. For the CDR3, the DNA is TGTGCCAGCAGTCGCAGGTTCCACATGAACACTGAAGCTTTCTTT. Protein sequence: CASSRRFHMNTEAFF.

J is TRBJ2-7 and V is TRBV11-2; 7 nucleotides agree with TRBD2. CDR1 and CDR2 (germline): SGHAT, FQNNGV. J lost 2 bases, V lost 6 bases, and 10 bases had no gene match. The CDR3 is 15 residues long. The CDR3 protein is CASRSIGGLTYEQYF. The DNA of the CDR3 is TGTGCCAGCAGGTCCATCGGGGGGTTGACCTACGAGCAGTACTTC.

This chain joins TRBV7-9 and TRBJ2-7, with 12 bases that match TRBD2. Germline-derived CDR1 and CDR2 are SEHNR and FQNEAQ (reference sequence). CDR3 length: 15 residues. The junction had 4 bases not matched to a gene; V was cut back by 5 bases and J by 2 bases. Written as DNA, the CDR3 is TGTGCCAGCAGCCGGACTAGCGGGATGCCCTACGAGCAGTACTTC. Translation gives CASSRTSGMPYEQYF. The full variable domain, its missing parts supplied by reference TRBV7-9 and TRBJ2-7, is DTGVSQNPRHKITKRGQNVTFRCDPISEHNRLYWYRQTLGQGPEFLTYFQNEAQLEKSRLLSDRFSAERPKGSFSTLEIQRTEQGDSAMYLCASSRTSGMPYEQYFGPGTRLTVT.

V and J are TRBV7-3 and TRBJ2-5; 9 bases are shared with TRBD2. Germline V gives CDR1 SGHTA, CDR2 FQGTGA. The CDR3 is 19 amino acids. V trimming: 5 bases; J trimming: 5 bases; junction bases outside the gene matches: 21. This CDR3 reads CASSPQGGLAGPVLETQYF. Written as DNA, the CDR3 is TGTGCCAGCAGCCCGCAGGGAGGGCTAGCGGGACCGGTTTTGGAGACCCAGTACTTC.

The rearrangement links TRBV25-1 to TRBJ1-3; 7 bases map to TRBD1. CDR1 is MGHDK and CDR2 is SYGVNS in the germline V gene. Trimming removed 3 bases from V and 4 bases from J; junction bases left unmatched: 9. This CDR3 region has 16 residues. The CDR3 DNA reads TGTGCCAGCAGTGATCCCGGGACAGCAAAGGGAAACACCATATATTTT. Its protein product is CASSDPGTAKGNTIYF.

The CDR3 DNA sequence: TGCGCCAGCAGCCTTCGATTAGACAGGTCCACCTACAATGAGCAGTTCTTC. Translating it yields CASSLRLDRSTYNEQFF. The gene calls are TRBV4-1 and TRBJ2-1, with D possibly being TRBD1 (6 bases). Between the trimmed V and J ends, which lost 4 bases and 2 bases, there was a span of 18 bases. The CDR3 consists of 17 residues. Looked up from germline, CDR1 is MGHRA and CDR2 is YSYEKL.

The chain uses TRBV9 and TRBJ1-1; TRBD1 matches at 7 bases. In germline, CDR1 is SGDLS, CDR2 YYNGEE. The CDR3 spans 15 residues. Losses at the gene ends were 3 bases for V and 3 bases for J; bases not matched to a gene: 8. The CDR3 DNA reads as TGTGCCAGCAGCGCCGGACAGGAGGTTCACACTGAAGCTTTCTTT. Translated: CASSAGQEVHTEAFF.

The chain links TRBV7-9 to TRBJ1-4; D unclear. Germline loops: CDR1 SEHNR, CDR2 FQNEAQ (reference sequence). Trimming shortened V by 5 bases and J by 2 bases, and 9 bases separated the two germline ends. This CDR3 comprises 14 residues. The CDR3 DNA reads TGTGCCAGCAGCGATCGAGGGACTAATGAAAAACTGTTTTTT. It is translated as CASSDRGTNEKLFF.

This clone came up a few times. The rearrangement joins TRBV7-2 to TRBJ1-1; 9 bases are shared with TRBD1. This CDR3 contains 17 residues. J gave up 2 bases and V 5 bases, and 12 bases lay outside the gene matches. The germline CDR1 and CDR2 sequences are SGHTA and FQGNSA. CDR3 coding DNA: TGTGCCAGCAGCCAAAGCCCCCCGACAGGGGGAAACACTGAAGCTTTCTTT. It codes for CASSQSPPTGGNTEAFF.

This chain links TRBV5-1 with TRBJ2-5; 7 positions agree with TRBD1. Gene TRBJ2-7 matches the end of the DNA better, so the J call may be wrong. The length of the CDR3 is 17 residues. Germline V lookup: CDR1 SGHRS, CDR2 YFSETQ. The CDR3 here is CASSSSVDRASSYEQYF. CDR3 nucleotides: TGCGCCAGCAGCTCTTCCGTCGACAGGGCCAGCTCCTACGAGCAGTACTTC.

Notes on this clone: Other DNA sequences within the sample encode an identical CDR3. The chain is built from TRBV19 and TRBJ2-1; weak D call: TRBD1 (5 bases). The CDR3 length is 14 residues. CDR1 and CDR2 from the germline V gene are LNHDA and SQIVND (reference sequence). The V gene lost 1 base and the J gene lost 4 bases, with 8 bases spanning the gap. CDR3 sequence: CASSIGQGYNEQFF. The CDR3 DNA is TGTGCCAGTAGTATAGGTCAGGGATACAATGAGCAGTTCTTC.

This chain uses TRBV11-3 with TRBJ2-3; D not resolved. V gave up 1 base and J gave up 6 bases, with 8 bases separating them. This CDR3 contains 13 residues. Germline V gives CDR1 SGHNT, CDR2 YENEEA. The CDR3 nucleotides are TGTGCCAGCAGCTTAGTTTTACGGGATACGCAGTATTTT. Translation gives CASSLVLRDTQYF.

The V gene is TRBV27, the J gene TRBJ1-1; TRBD1 might be the D (5 bases). Deletions cut 1 base from V and 4 bases from J, with 10 bases between. In germline, CDR1 is MNHEY, CDR2 SMNVEV (reference sequence). CDR3 length: 14 amino acids. The CDR3 loop is CASSLFVGGTEAFF. CDR3 in DNA: TGTGCCAGCAGTTTATTCGTGGGGGGCACTGAAGCTTTCTTT.

This clone was picked up one time. V usage is TRBV7-9 and J usage is TRBJ1-2, with 8 bases fitting TRBD1. The CDR3 is made up of 15 amino acids. CDR1 is SEHNR and CDR2 is FQNEAQ in the germline V gene (reference sequence). V shed 5 bases and J 6 bases; nucleotides not matched to a gene: 11. The CDR3 DNA follows: TGTGCCAGCAGCCTAAGGACAGGGAAGAGTGATGGCTACACCTTC. It specifies CASSLRTGKSDGYTF.

V usage is TRBV6-5 and J usage is TRBJ2-5; no reliable D call. The CDR3 spans 16 residues. Germline CDR1 reads MNHEY; CDR2 reads SVGAGI. Deletions cut 0 bases from V and 3 bases from J, with 14 bases between. CDR3 residues: CASSYSPFTSEETQYF. The CDR3 bases are TGTGCCAGCAGTTACTCGCCCTTTACATCCGAAGAGACCCAGTACTTC.

The V call is TRBV21-1, the J call TRBJ1-2; the DNA was not compared with TRBD1, the D call given in the table. TRBV21-1 is labeled a pseudogene. The CDR3 has 17 residues. CDR3 in DNA: TGTGCCAGCACCTCCCTCCTTGTATACGGGACAGAGTATGGCTACACCTTC. Residues: CASTSLLVYGTEYGYTF.

This sequence joins TRBV5-4 and TRBJ1-2, with D tentatively TRBD1 (5 bases). This CDR3 has 16 residues. V lost 0 bases and J lost 1, with 13 bases in between. Germline-derived CDR1 and CDR2 are SGHNT and YYREEE (reference sequence). Here the CDR3 reads CASSLGTRSYNYGYTF. The DNA of the CDR3 is TGTGCCAGCAGCTTGGGGACAAGAAGTTATAACTATGGCTACACCTTC.

Points on this clone: Other nucleotide sequences in the sample specify the same CDR3. V usage is TRBV9 and J usage is TRBJ1-1; TRBD1 matches 8 bases. Germline V gene sequence: CDR1 SGDLS, CDR2 YYNGEE. This CDR3 is 14 amino acids long. The trim removed 3 bases at V and 4 bases at J, leaving 5 bases unmatched. The chain's CDR3 is CASSARTGSTEAFF. The CDR3 coding sequence is TGTGCCAGCAGCGCCCGGACAGGGAGCACTGAAGCTTTCTTT.

The chain links TRBV28 to TRBJ1-4; D remains unclear. V was clipped by 3 bases and J by 0 bases, with 14 bases between them. Per germline, CDR1 MDHEN and CDR2 SYDVKM. CDR3 length equals 17 residues. CDR3 amino acids: CASSLSLRESTNEKLFF. The DNA for the CDR3 is TGTGCCAGCAGTTTGTCTCTAAGAGAATCAACTAATGAAAAACTGTTTTTT.

This sequence joins TRBV6-4 and TRBJ2-1, with D perhaps TRBD2 (6 bases). Per germline, CDR1 MRHNA and CDR2 SNTAGT. V lost 3 bases to trimming and J lost 10 bases, with 22 bases between them. This CDR3 is built from 16 residues. CDR3 protein: CASSDHLATPTTEQFF. The CDR3 DNA reads TGTGCCAGCAGTGATCACCTAGCGACACCGACAACCGAGCAGTTCTTC.

V usage is TRBV6-5 and J usage is TRBJ2-5; 12 nucleotides agree with TRBD1. CDR3 length: 15 amino acids. J gave up 4 bases and V 4 bases, and 4 bases lay outside the gene matches. Germline values: CDR1 MNHEY, CDR2 SVGAGI. CDR3 loop: CASSSWDRGLETQYF. DNA for the CDR3: TGTGCCAGCAGTTCCTGGGACAGGGGGCTAGAGACCCAGTACTTC.

DNA of the CDR3: TGTGCCAGCAGCCACAACAGGGATGAAGCTTTCTTT. Translating it yields CASSHNRDEAFF. This rearrangement joins TRBV7-9 to TRBJ1-1; the D gene is possibly TRBD1 (6 bases). V was pared by 5 bases and J by 7 bases, with 11 bases between. The CDR3 consists of 12 residues. Germline V gene data show CDR1 as SEHNR and CDR2 as FQNEAQ (reference sequence).

This clone was observed once. The chain has TRBV2 and TRBJ2-3; D gene uncertain. Germline-derived CDR1 and CDR2 are SNHLY and FYNNEI. The CDR3 totals 12 residues. The V end was cut by 5 bases, the J end by 5 bases, with 8 bases between. CDR3 bases: TGTGCCAGCAGTCCTAGAGTAGATACGCAGTATTTT. It codes for CASSPRVDTQYF.

This chain links TRBV19 with TRBJ1-1; D is unclear. Germline CDR1 is LNHDA and CDR2 is SQIVND (reference sequence). This CDR3 is 16 amino acids long. The ends were cut back, 6 bases at V and 0 bases at J, with 17 bases in the middle. The CDR3 DNA sequence: TGTGCCAGTAGAACTAGGACGGACCACTTGAACACTGAAGCTTTCTTT. The encoded protein is CASRTRTDHLNTEAFF. Full variable domain (outside the CDR3, taken from reference TRBV19 and TRBJ1-1): DGGITQSPKYLFRKEGQNVTLSCEQNLNHDAMYWYRQDPGQGLRLIYYSQIVNDFQKGDIAEGYSVSREKKESFPLTVTSAQKNPTAFYLCASRTRTDHLNTEAFFGQGTRLTVV.